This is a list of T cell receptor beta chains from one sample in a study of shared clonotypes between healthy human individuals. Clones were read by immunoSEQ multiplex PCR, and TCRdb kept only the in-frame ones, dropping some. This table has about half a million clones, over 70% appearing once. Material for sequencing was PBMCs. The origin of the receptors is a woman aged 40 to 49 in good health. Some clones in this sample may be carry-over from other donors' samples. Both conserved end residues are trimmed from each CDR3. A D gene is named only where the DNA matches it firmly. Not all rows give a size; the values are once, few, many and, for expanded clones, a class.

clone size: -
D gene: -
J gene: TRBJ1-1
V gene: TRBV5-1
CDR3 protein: ASSLEVGNTEAF

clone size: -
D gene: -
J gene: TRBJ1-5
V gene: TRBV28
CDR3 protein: ASSPSRSQPQH

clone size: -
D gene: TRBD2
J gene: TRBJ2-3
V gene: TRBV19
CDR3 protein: ASSAQRGTTDTQY

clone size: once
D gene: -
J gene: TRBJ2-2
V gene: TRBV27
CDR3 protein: ASSAGPYTGELF

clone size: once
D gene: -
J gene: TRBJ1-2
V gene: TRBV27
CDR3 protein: APRGPNYGYT

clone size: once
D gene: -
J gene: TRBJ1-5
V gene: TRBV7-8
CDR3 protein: ASSLRNQGSDQPQH

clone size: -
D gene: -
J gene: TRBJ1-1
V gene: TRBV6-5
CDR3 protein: ASSYGTNTEAF

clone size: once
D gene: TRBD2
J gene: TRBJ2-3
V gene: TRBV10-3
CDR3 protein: AISAGGVGTSGTRDTQY

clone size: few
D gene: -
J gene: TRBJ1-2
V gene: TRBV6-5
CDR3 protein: ASSDGTPLYGYT

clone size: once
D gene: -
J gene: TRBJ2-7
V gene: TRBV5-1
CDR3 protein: ASSRSPSYEQY

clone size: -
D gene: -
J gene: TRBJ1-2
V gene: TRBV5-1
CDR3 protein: ASSQGEDYGYT

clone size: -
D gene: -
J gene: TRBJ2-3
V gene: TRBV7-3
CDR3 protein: ASSPDPGRTDTQY

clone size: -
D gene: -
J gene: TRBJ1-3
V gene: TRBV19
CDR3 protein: ASSETGRRGNTIY

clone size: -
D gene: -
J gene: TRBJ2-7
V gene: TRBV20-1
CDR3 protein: SARDTYEQY

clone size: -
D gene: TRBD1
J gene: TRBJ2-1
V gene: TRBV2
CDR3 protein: ASSVQGATYNEQF

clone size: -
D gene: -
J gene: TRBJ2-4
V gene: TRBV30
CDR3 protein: AFGDINIQY

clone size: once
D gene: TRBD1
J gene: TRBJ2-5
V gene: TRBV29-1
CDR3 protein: SVRTGGAGETQY

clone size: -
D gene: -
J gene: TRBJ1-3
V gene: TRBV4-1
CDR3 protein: ASSQGRGGSGNTIY

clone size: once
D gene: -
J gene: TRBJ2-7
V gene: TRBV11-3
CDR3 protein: ASSKHQDYEQY

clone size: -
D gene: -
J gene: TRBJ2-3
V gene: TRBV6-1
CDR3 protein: ASTRAPVVADTQY

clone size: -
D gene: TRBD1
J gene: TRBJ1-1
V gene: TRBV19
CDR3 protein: ASSLEGTGVTEAF

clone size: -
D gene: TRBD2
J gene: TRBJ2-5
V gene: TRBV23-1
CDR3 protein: ASSQLGGTTQETQY

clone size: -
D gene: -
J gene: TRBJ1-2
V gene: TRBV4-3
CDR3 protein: ASSHGTSNEYGYT

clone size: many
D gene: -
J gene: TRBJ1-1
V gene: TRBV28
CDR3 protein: ASSPPKMNTEAF

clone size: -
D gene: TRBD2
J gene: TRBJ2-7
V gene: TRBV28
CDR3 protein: ASSPQREGRYEQY

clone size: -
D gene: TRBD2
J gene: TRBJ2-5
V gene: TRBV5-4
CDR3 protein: ASSRGTSGREQETQY

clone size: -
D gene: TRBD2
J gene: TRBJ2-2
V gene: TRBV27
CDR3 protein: ASSPHGLANTGELF

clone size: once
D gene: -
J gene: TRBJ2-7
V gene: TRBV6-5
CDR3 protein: ASRGTSPAYEQY

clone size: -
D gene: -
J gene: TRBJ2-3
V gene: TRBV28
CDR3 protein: ASSLSSAEGNTDTQY

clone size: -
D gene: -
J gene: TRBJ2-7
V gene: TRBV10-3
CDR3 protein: AISESRGGSSYEQY

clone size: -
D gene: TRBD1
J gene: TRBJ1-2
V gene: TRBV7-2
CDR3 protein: ASSLAQTGGGYGYT

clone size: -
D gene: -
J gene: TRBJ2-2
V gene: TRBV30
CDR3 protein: AWSLQGPAGELF

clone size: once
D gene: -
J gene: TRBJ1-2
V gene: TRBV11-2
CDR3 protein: ASSSGTRRGYT

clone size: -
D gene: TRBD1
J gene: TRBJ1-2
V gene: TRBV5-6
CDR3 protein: ASSSQAGQNPYGYT

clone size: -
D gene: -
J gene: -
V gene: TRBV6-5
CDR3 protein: ASSRGPTVYEQY

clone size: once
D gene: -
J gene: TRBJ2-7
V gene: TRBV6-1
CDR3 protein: ASSEAVQFYEQY

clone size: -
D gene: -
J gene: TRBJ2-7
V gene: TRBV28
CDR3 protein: ASRTGRGYEQY

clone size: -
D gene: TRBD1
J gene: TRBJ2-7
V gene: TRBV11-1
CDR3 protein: ASSLESGGFSYEQY

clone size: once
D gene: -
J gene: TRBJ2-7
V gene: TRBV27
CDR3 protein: ASSSSSVYEQY

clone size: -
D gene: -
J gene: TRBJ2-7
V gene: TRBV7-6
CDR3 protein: ASSLGQGGSYEQY

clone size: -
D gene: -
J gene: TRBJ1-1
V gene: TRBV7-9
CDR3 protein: ASTSSGWPIEAF

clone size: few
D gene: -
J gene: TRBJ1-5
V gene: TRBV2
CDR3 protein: ASSGQARGNQPQH

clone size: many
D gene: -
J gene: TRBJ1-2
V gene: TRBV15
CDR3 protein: ATSRTPYGYT

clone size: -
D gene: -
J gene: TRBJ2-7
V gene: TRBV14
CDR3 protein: ASSQDYEQY

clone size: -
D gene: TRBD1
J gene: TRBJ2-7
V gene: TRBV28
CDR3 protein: ASSLQGAEQY

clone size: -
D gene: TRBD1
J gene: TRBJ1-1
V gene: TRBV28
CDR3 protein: ASRDRGSKDEAF

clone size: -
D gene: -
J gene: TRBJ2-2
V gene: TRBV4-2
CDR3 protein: ASSPRERGRTGELF

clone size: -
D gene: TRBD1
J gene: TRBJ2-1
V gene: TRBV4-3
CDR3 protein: ASSQGGQGSYNEQF

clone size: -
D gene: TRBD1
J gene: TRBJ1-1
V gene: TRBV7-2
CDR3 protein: ASSPAPNRGTEAF

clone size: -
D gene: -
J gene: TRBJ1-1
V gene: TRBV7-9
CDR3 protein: ASSFLNLGNTEAF

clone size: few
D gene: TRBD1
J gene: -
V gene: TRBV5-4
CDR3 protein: ASSFAGGNEQY

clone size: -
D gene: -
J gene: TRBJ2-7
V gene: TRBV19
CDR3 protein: ASSTGLHGGSEQY

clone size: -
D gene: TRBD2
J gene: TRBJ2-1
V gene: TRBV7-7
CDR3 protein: ASSPGLAGIYEQF